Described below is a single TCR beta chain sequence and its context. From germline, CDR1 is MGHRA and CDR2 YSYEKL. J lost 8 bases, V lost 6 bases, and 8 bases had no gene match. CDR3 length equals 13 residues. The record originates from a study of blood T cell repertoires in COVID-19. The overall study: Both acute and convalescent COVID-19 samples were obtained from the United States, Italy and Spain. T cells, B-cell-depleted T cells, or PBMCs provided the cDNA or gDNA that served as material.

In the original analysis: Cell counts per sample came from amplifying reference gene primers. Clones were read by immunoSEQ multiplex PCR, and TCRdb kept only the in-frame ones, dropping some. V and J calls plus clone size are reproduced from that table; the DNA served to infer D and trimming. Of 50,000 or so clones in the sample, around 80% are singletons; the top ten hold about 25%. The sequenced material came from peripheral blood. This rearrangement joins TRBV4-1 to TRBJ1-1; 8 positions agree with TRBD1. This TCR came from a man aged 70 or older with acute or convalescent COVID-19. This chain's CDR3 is CASRGTGRWEAFF. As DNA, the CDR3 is TGCGCCAGCAGAGGGACAGGCAGATGGGAAGCTTTCTTT.